Each of the 26 T cell receptor beta chains below was sequenced from the same sample in a study of OX40 agonist ivuxolimab in advanced cancers. The assay was immunoSEQ multiplex PCR, and TCRdb's table has in-frame clones only and misses some. The repertoire consists of some 150,000 clones, with under 95% occurring once and the leading ten covering under 1.3%. This specimen was CD4+ or CD8+ T cells sorted from blood, taken in a trial of the OX40 agonist ivuxolimab. The receptors come from an adult with an advanced solid tumor such as melanoma, head and neck, liver or kidney cancer.

The J gene is TRBJ2-2, the V gene TRBV7-2; D remains unclear. The length of the CDR3 is 15 residues. Germline lookup yields CDR1 SGHTA and CDR2 FQGNSA. Trimming stripped 0 bases from V and 0 bases from J, with 5 bases between. In DNA form, the CDR3 reads TGTGCCAGCAGCTTAGCGGGGACGAACACCGGGGAGCTGTTTTTT. Translating gives CASSLAGTNTGELFF. Looking up the rest from reference TRBV7-2 and TRBJ2-2 gives the full variable domain: GAGVSQSPSNKVTEKGKDVELRCDPISGHTALYWYRQSLGQGLEFLIYFQGNSAPDKSGLPSDRFSAERTGGSVSTLTIQRTQQEDSAVYLCASSLAGTNTGELFFGEGSRLTVL.

The rearrangement links TRBV19 to TRBJ2-5; the match to TRBD1 covers 7 bases. There are 14 residues in the CDR3. Germline CDR1 is LNHDA and CDR2 is SQIVND (reference sequence). The V and J ends lost 3 bases and 5 bases, in that order; junction bases with no gene match: 6. Written as DNA, the CDR3 is TGTGCCAGTAGTATTGAGGGGGCGTGGGAGACCCAGTACTTC. This translates into CASSIEGAWETQYF.

In nucleotides, the CDR3 is TGTGCCAGCAGTGCACGGCCCGACACCGGGGAGCTGTTTTTT. It specifies CASSARPDTGELFF. The V and J genes are TRBV6-4 and TRBJ2-2; D gene unclear. The CDR3 has 14 residues. CDR1 and CDR2 (germline): MRHNA, SNTAGT. Deletions cut 4 bases from V and 3 bases from J, with 9 bases between.

This rearrangement joins TRBV5-5 to TRBJ1-3; D perhaps matches TRBD1 (6 bases). The CDR3 is 13 amino acids. Germline-derived CDR1 and CDR2 are SGHKS and YYEKEE (reference sequence). V shed 10 bases and J shed 1 base, with 12 bases lying between them. The DNA for the CDR3 is TGTGCCTGGGGGGCAGCTTCTGGAAACACCATATATTTT. This sequence encodes CAWGAASGNTIYF.

The chain has TRBV19 and TRBJ2-3; 7 bases fit TRBD1. Unmatched junction bases numbered 11, after V lost 8 bases and J lost 6 bases. There are 14 residues in the CDR3. Germline CDR1 LNHDA, CDR2 SQIVND (reference sequence). The CDR3 region has the DNA TGTGCCAGTGCAGCAGGGGGATCCTACGATACGCAGTATTTT. It is translated as CASAAGGSYDTQYF.

V is TRBV21-1 and J is TRBJ2-7; the DNA was not compared with TRBD1, the D call given in the table. TRBV21-1 is reported as a pseudogene. The CDR3 totals 16 residues. The CDR3 nucleotides are TGTGCCAGCAGCAAAGGGATGGGACAGAACTACTACGAGCAGTACTTC. Translating gives CASSKGMGQNYYEQYF.

As regards this clone: A read error may account for a junction end that differs from germline. Here the CDR3 DNA reads TGTGCCAGCAGTCGCGGACAGGGGGCAGGTCAGCCCCAGCATTTT. It specifies CASSRGQGAGQPQHF. The chain combines TRBV10-3 with TRBJ1-5; TRBD1 matches at 11 bases. The length of the CDR3 is 15 residues. The germline CDR1 and CDR2 sequences are ENHRY and SYGVKD.

CDR3 coding DNA: TGTGCCAGCAGCTACGGGGGCACCTGGGCAGATACGCAGTATTTT. Amino acids: CASSYGGTWADTQYF. The rearrangement links TRBV7-9 to TRBJ2-3; D may correspond to TRBD1 or TRBD2 (6 bases each). V was shortened by 4 bases and J by 4 bases, with 15 bases between the two germline ends. The length of the CDR3 is 15 residues. The V gene's germline CDR1 is SEHNR and CDR2 FQNEAQ (reference sequence).

The V call is TRBV18, the J call TRBJ2-5; TRBD2 matches 9 bases. The germline V gene encodes CDR1 KGHSH and CDR2 LQKENI. V shed 2 bases and J 0 bases; nucleotides not matched to a gene: 1. The CDR3 length is 15 residues. The CDR3 DNA sequence: TGTGCCAGCTCACCAAGCGGGGGGCACCAAGAGACCCAGTACTTC. This gives the protein CASSPSGGHQETQYF.

As concerns this clone: A junction boundary mismatches the germline segment, possibly from a read error. V is TRBV7-2 and J is TRBJ1-4; 9 bases fit TRBD1. The germline CDR1 and CDR2 sequences are SGHTA and FQGNSA. The CDR3 sequence is 16 residues long. CDR3 coding DNA: TGCGCCAGCAGCTCCGGGAGAGACAGGGGGTCTGAAAAACTGTTTTTT. Translating gives CASSSGRDRGSEKLFF.

The chain uses TRBV29-1 and TRBJ2-2; tentatively, D is TRBD1 (5 bases). The V gene's germline CDR1 is SQVTM and CDR2 ANQGSEA. There are 14 residues in the CDR3. CDR3 sequence: CSIPGYSGTGELFF. CDR3 sequence (DNA): TGCTCGATTCCAGGGTATTCGGGTACCGGGGAGCTGTTTTTT.

For the CDR3, the DNA is TGTGCCAGCAGTCTTGGTGGGTGGCGGGTCGTTCGCAATGAGCAGTTCTTC. Amino acid sequence: CASSLGGWRVVRNEQFF. The chain has TRBV7-2 and TRBJ2-1; tentative D call: TRBD2 (5 bases). The V end lost 6 bases, the J end lost 6 bases, and 24 bases lay between the germline ends. Per germline, CDR1 SGHTA and CDR2 FQGNSA. The CDR3 has 17 amino acids. Combining the CDR3 with reference TRBV7-2 and TRBJ2-1 gives the whole variable domain GAGVSQSPSNKVTEKGKDVELRCDPISGHTALYWYRQSLGQGLEFLIYFQGNSAPDKSGLPSDRFSAERTGGSVSTLTIQRTQQEDSAVYLCASSLGGWRVVRNEQFFGPGTRLTVL.

The rearrangement joins TRBV6-1 to TRBJ1-2, with unresolved D. Trimming cost V 3 bases and J 3 bases, with 14 bases left between them. The CDR3 consists of 15 residues. Per the germline V gene, CDR1 is MNHNS and CDR2 is SASEGT. CDR3 region: CASSEGGQMDYGYTF. Written as DNA, the CDR3 is TGTGCCAGCAGTGAGGGAGGCCAAATGGACTATGGCTACACCTTC.

About this clone: The sample contains more than one DNA sequence encoding this CDR3. The chain carries TRBV5-1 and TRBJ1-5; D not resolved. Germline V CDR1 and CDR2: SGHRS, YFSETQ. The CDR3 is 13 amino acids. V gave up 4 bases and J gave up 1 base, with 6 bases separating them. In DNA, the CDR3 is TGCGCCAGCAGCGTGGACAGCAATCAGCCCCAGCATTTT. It encodes CASSVDSNQPQHF. Combining the CDR3 with reference TRBV5-1 and TRBJ1-5 gives the whole variable domain KAGVTQTPRYLIKTRGQQVTLSCSPISGHRSVSWYQQTPGQGLQFLFEYFSETQRNKGNFPGRFSGRQFSNSRSEMNVSTLELGDSALYLCASSVDSNQPQHFGDGTRLSIL.

The rearrangement links TRBV7-9 to TRBJ2-5, with D tentatively TRBD2 (6 bases). This CDR3 spans 14 amino acids. Looked up from germline, CDR1 is SEHNR and CDR2 is FQNEAQ (reference sequence). The V end lost 4 bases, the J end lost 9 bases, and 18 bases lay between the germline ends. CDR3 sequence: CASSSSGGPGAQYF. CDR3 DNA: TGTGCCAGCAGCTCGTCCGGAGGGCCGGGGGCCCAGTACTTC.

This chain links TRBV18 with TRBJ1-5; D is possibly TRBD1 (5 bases). This CDR3 contains 13 residues. Germline CDR1 is KGHSH and CDR2 is LQKENI. The germline V and J ends were trimmed by 3 bases and 5 bases, with 8 bases remaining between them. CDR3 DNA: TGTGCCAGCTCACCTGACAGTTATCAGCCCCAGCATTTT. This encodes CASSPDSYQPQHF.

This chain joins TRBV10-1 and TRBJ2-7; TRBD1 matches 9 bases. The ends lost 6 bases at V and 1 base at J; junction bases unmatched: 4. CDR3 size: 14 residues. Germline-derived CDR1 and CDR2 are WNHNN and SYGVQD (reference sequence). CDR3 region: CASSRDRASYEQYF. The CDR3 coding sequence is TGCGCCAGCAGCCGGGACAGGGCGTCCTACGAGCAGTACTTC.

The chain links TRBV10-2 to TRBJ2-2; 15 bases match TRBD2. The CDR3 extends over 18 amino acids. The V and J ends lost 3 bases and 1 base, in that order; junction bases with no gene match: 3. Germline lookup yields CDR1 WSHSY and CDR2 SAAADI. The DNA for the CDR3 is TGCGCCAGCAGTGAACGGACTAGCGGGGGGGTGAACACCGGGGAGCTGTTTTTT. It specifies CASSERTSGGVNTGELFF.

This clone was picked up one time. The chain is built from TRBV7-2 and TRBJ1-6, with D unresolved. Trimming pared 4 bases from V and 7 bases from J, leaving 14 bases between. The CDR3 has 15 residues. Germline values: CDR1 SGHTA, CDR2 FQGNSA. The CDR3 DNA follows: TGTGCCAGCAGCTCCGGGAGGGTTTCCAATTCACCCCTCCACTTT. Its protein product is CASSSGRVSNSPLHF. The full variable domain, in which reference TRBV7-2 and TRBJ1-6 provide the parts outside the CDR3, is GAGVSQSPSNKVTEKGKDVELRCDPISGHTALYWYRQSLGQGLEFLIYFQGNSAPDKSGLPSDRFSAERTGGSVSTLTIQRTQQEDSAVYLCASSSGRVSNSPLHFGNGTRLTVT.

The chain employs TRBV9 and TRBJ2-1; D possibly corresponds to TRBD2 (6 bases). The germline V gene encodes CDR1 SGDLS and CDR2 YYNGEE. V was cut by 4 bases and J by 6 bases, with 17 bases left in between. The CDR3 extends over 15 amino acids. In DNA form, the CDR3 reads TGTGCCAGCAGCCCCGGGGGTGTAGGGTCCAATGAGCAGTTCTTC. Translation: CASSPGGVGSNEQFF.

This chain's CDR3 is CASSLESEQPQHF. In DNA form, the CDR3 reads TGTGCCAGCAGCTTAGAGAGTGAGCAGCCCCAGCATTTT. The chain joins TRBV11-2 to TRBJ1-5, with D hard to call. In germline, CDR1 is SGHAT, CDR2 FQNNGV. CDR3 size: 13 residues. Deletions cut 0 bases from V and 7 bases from J, with 7 bases between.

The V gene is TRBV27, the J gene TRBJ1-1; TRBD1 matches 7 bases. This CDR3 is 16 amino acids long. Germline CDR1 reads MNHEY; CDR2 reads SMNVEV (reference sequence). V was pared by 4 bases and J by 1 base, with 9 bases of the junction left unmatched. The CDR3 sequence: CASSYIQGRGNTEAFF. In DNA form, the CDR3 reads TGTGCCAGCAGTTACATACAGGGGCGGGGGAACACTGAAGCTTTCTTT.

The rearrangement links TRBV30 to TRBJ2-7; 13 positions agree with TRBD2. Trimming cost V 1 base and J 5 bases; bases outside gene matches: 5. The CDR3 loop spans 15 amino acids. Germline V gene sequence: CDR1 GTSNPN, CDR2 SVGIG (reference sequence). The CDR3 bases are TGTGCCTGGAGTGGACTACTAGCGGGAGGGAACGAGCAGTACTTC. It translates to CAWSGLLAGGNEQYF.

This rearrangement joins TRBV18 to TRBJ1-1, with D possibly being TRBD1 (6 bases). This CDR3 is built from 15 residues. Trimming removed 6 bases at V and 3 bases at J, with 17 bases between. CDR1 and CDR2 from the germline V gene are KGHSH and LQKENI. CDR3 sequence: CASSTRGAGDTEAFF. CDR3 DNA sequence: TGTGCCAGCTCCACCCGGGGGGCGGGGGACACTGAAGCTTTCTTT. The full variable domain, completed using reference TRBV18 and TRBJ1-1, is NAGVMQNPRHLVRRRGQEARLRCSPMKGHSHVYWYRQLPEEGLKFMVYLQKENIIDESGMPKERFSAEFPKEGPSILRIQQVVRGDSAAYFCASSTRGAGDTEAFFGQGTRLTVV.

This clone was picked up one time. The CDR3 bases are TGTGCCATCAGTGCTGGGGCGTTATCCTACGAGCAGTACTTC. It yields the protein CAISAGALSYEQYF. The V gene is TRBV10-3, the J gene TRBJ2-7, with D possibly being TRBD1 (5 bases). The length of the CDR3 is 14 residues. Germline values: CDR1 ENHRY, CDR2 SYGVKD. V was pared by 4 bases and J by 1 base, with 11 bases between.

The chain recombines TRBV4-3 with TRBJ1-2; a weak D match, TRBD1 (5 bases). This CDR3 comprises 13 residues. In germline, CDR1 is LGHNA, CDR2 YSLEER. V was clipped by 0 bases and J by 4 bases, with 6 bases between them. The CDR3 nucleotides read TGCGCCAGCAGCCAAGATAGGGGCTATGGCTACACCTTC. It codes for CASSQDRGYGYTF.